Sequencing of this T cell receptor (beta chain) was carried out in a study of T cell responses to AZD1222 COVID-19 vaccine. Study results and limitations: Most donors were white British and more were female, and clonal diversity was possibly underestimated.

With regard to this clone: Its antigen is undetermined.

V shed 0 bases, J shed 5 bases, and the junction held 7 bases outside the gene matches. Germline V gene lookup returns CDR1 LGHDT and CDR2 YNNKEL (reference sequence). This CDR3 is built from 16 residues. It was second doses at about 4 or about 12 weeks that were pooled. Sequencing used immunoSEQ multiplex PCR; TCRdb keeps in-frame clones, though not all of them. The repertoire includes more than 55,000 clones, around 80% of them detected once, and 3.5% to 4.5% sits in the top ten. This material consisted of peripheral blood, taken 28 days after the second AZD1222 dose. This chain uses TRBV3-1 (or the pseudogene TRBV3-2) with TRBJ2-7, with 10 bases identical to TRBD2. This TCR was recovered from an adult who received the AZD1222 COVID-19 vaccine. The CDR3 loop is CASSQDRAGGPHEQYF. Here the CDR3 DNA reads TGTGCCAGCAGCCAAGACCGAGCGGGGGGGCCCCACGAGCAGTACTTC.